These T cell receptor beta chains were read from a single sample in a study of preoperative IRX-2 immunotherapy in early breast cancer. TCRdb keeps only in-frame clones here, not all; method: immunoSEQ multiplex PCR. The profile shows under 30,000 clones, 85% to 90% of them singletons. The starting material was tumor tissue, obtained after IRX-2 immunotherapy. The receptors shown here come from a human donor with breast cancer. Each CDR3 is given with its conserved first and last residue. A D gene is named only where the DNA matches it firmly. The listing skips clone size in some rows; elsewhere it reads once, few, many or a size class.

J	size	V	D	DNA	CDR3
TRBJ1-1	.	TRBV28	.	TGTGCCAGCAGTTCCGAGAAAAGGACTGAAGCTTTCTTT	CASSSEKRTEAFF
TRBJ1-2	.	TRBV5-1	.	TGCGCCAGCAGCTTGGCAACAGAAAACTATGGCTACACCTTC	CASSLATENYGYTF
TRBJ2-1	.	TRBV9	.	TGTGCCAGCAGCGCGTCCGGGACCAACAATGAGCAGTTCTTC	CASSASGTNNEQFF
TRBJ2-1	.	TRBV9	.	TGTGCCAGCAGCGTAGGGTTGATGGGCAGGAGAGTTTCCTACAATGAGCAGTTCTTC	CASSVGLMGRRVSYNEQFF
TRBJ2-1	once	TRBV5-1	TRBD2	TGCGCCAGCAGCTCAAATCCTAGCGGTTCCTACAATGAGCAGTTCTTC	CASSSNPSGSYNEQFF
TRBJ2-7	.	TRBV9	.	TGTGCCAGCAGCCACGCCGGGGATTTCCACTACGAGCAGTACTTC	CASSHAGDFHYEQYF
TRBJ2-7	.	TRBV6-1	.	TGTGCCAGCAGAAAAGGGTCCTACGAGCAGTACTTC	CASRKGSYEQYF
TRBJ1-1	.	TRBV5-4	.	TGTGCCAGCAGCTTAGGAATTCGGTGGGAGGAAGCTTTCTTT	CASSLGIRWEEAFF
TRBJ1-6	once	TRBV6-5	TRBD1	TGTGCCAGCAGTTACGGGACAGGGTCTAATTCACCCCTCCACTTT	CASSYGTGSNSPLHF
TRBJ1-2	.	TRBV5-1	TRBD1	TGCGCCAGCAGCTTGGGGACAGGGGGATATGGCTACACCTTC	CASSLGTGGYGYTF
TRBJ1-2	few	TRBV5-6	TRBD1	TGTGCCAGCAGCCCGCGGACAGGGGGTAGAAGGACCTTC	CASSPRTGGRRTF
TRBJ2-1	.	TRBV7-8	.	TGTGCCAGCAGCTTAAGTTTTCGGGGGTACAATGAGCAGTTCTTC	CASSLSFRGYNEQFF
TRBJ1-1	.	TRBV11-2	.	TGTGCCAGCAGCTTCCGCCCTCAGACGAACACTGAAGCTTTCTTT	CASSFRPQTNTEAFF
TRBJ2-5	.	TRBV5-1	TRBD2	TGCGCCAGCAGCTTGCGACCTTCGGGGGGGAATGAAGAGACCCAGTACTTC	CASSLRPSGGNEETQYF
TRBJ1-1	once	TRBV19	TRBD1	TGTGCCAGTAGTAGGGACAGGGACACTGAAGCTTTCTTT	CASSRDRDTEAFF
TRBJ2-5	.	TRBV2	.	TGTGCCAGCAGCCGAAGGAGAGAGACCCAGTACTTC	CASSRRRETQYF
TRBJ1-2	.	TRBV28	.	TGTGCCAGCAGGGAACAAGGGGGGGGCTGGCTGTCTGGCTACACCTTC	CASREQGGGWLSGYTF
TRBJ1-5	.	TRBV5-1	.	TGCGCCAGCAGCCGGGACCCCGGGAGCAATCAGCCCCAGCATTTT	CASSRDPGSNQPQHF
TRBJ2-6	.	TRBV10-2	.	TGCGCCAGCAGTGAGTCGAAAGGAGGGGCTGGGGCCAACGTCCTGACTTTC	CASSESKGGAGANVLTF
TRBJ2-2	.	TRBV28	TRBD2	TGTGCCAGCAGTTTAATTCCAGCGGGGGGCACCCAGAACACCGGGGAGCTGTTTTTT	CASSLIPAGGTQNTGELFF
TRBJ2-3	once	TRBV29-1	TRBD1	TGCAGCGTAACAGGGGGCTTCACAGATACGCAGTATTTT	CSVTGGFTDTQYF
TRBJ1-2	.	TRBV9	.	TGTGCCAGCAGCGTAGAAGTGATCGGTGGCTATGGCTACACCTTC	CASSVEVIGGYGYTF
TRBJ1-3	.	TRBV6-6	.	TGTGCCAGCACCCCAACCCCGGGAAACACCATATATTTT	CASTPTPGNTIYF
TRBJ1-1	.	TRBV29-1	TRBD1	TGCAGCGTTGACAGGGGGCGAGAAGCTTTCTTT	CSVDRGREAFF
TRBJ1-2	.	TRBV7-8	.	TGTGCCAGCAGCGGATCCCGGGACACCCAGATCGAAGGCTACACCTTC	CASSGSRDTQIEGYTF
TRBJ2-1	.	TRBV5-1	.	TGCGCCAGCAGCTCGGATCCCGGCATGCGGAATGAGCAGTTCTTC	CASSSDPGMRNEQFF